This TCR beta chain was captured in a study of blood T cell repertoires in COVID-19. At the level of the study: Samples taken during acute and convalescent COVID-19 were collected in the United States, Italy and Spain. T cells, B-cell-depleted T cells, or PBMCs supplied cDNA or gDNA.

This clone has a handful of counts. Cohort assignment relied on participant-reported clinical history. Recovered Cohort 3 donors showed two negative PCRs, clearance, or symptom resolution. Sequencing was performed with immunoSEQ multiplex PCR; in TCRdb, only in-frame clones are kept and a portion is missing. The sample comprises 250,000 or so clones, 85% to 90% of which are singletons, and about 1.7% rests with the top ten. CDR3 length equals 16 residues. Sequencing was performed on PBMCs or T cells enriched from blood (not recorded which). The rearrangement links TRBV21-1 to TRBJ2-1; the DNA was not used to check the table's D call, TRBD1. TRBV21-1 is shown as a pseudogene. The TCR originated in a man between 40 and 49 years old who had recovered from COVID-19. The CDR3 DNA is TGTGCCAGCAGCAAAGGCCCGGGACAGTCGTACAATGAGCAGTTCTTC. The encoded protein is CASSKGPGQSYNEQFF.